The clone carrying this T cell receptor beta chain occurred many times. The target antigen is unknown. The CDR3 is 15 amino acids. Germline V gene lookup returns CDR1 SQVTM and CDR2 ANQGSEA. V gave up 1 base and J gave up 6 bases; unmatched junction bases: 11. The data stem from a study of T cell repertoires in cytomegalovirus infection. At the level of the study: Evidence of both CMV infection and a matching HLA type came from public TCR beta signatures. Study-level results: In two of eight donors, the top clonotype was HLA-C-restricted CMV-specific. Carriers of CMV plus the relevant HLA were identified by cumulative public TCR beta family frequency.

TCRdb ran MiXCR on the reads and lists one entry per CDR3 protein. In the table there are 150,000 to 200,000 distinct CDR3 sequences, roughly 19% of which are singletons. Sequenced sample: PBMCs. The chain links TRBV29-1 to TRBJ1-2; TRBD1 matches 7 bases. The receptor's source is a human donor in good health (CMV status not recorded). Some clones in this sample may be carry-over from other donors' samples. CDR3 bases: TGCAGCGTTGAAGCTCTCGAGGGGGCCCAGGATGGCTACACCTTC. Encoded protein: CSVEALEGAQDGYTF.